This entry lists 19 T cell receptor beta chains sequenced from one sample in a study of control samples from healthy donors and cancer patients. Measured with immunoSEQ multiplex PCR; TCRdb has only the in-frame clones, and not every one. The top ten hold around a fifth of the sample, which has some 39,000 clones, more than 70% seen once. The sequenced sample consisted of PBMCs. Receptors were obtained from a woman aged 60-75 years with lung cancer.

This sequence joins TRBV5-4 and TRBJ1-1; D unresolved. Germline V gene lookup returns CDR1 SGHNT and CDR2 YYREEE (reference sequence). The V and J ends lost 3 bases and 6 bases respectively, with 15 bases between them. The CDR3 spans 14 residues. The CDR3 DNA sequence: TGTGCCAGCAGCTCCCAAACTGGACGAGCTGAAGCTTTCTTT. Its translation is CASSSQTGRAEAFF.

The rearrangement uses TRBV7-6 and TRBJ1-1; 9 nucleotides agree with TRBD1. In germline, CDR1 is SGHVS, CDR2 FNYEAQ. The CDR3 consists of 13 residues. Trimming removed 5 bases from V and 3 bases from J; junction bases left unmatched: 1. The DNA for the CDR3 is TGTGCCAGCAGCCGACAGGGGGACACTGAAGCTTTCTTT. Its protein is CASSRQGDTEAFF.

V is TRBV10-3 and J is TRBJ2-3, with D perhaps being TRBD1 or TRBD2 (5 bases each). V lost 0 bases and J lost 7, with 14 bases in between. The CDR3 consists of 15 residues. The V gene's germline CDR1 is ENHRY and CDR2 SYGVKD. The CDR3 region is CAISESGGPSNTQYF. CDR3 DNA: TGTGCCATCAGTGAGTCTGGGGGTCCCTCTAATACGCAGTATTTT.

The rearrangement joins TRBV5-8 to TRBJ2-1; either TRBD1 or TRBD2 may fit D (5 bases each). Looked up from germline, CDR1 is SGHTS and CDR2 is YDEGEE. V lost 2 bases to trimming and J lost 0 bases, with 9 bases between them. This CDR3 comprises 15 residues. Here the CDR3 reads CASSFEGLSYNEQFF. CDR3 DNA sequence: TGTGCCAGCAGCTTTGAGGGGCTCTCCTACAATGAGCAGTTCTTC.

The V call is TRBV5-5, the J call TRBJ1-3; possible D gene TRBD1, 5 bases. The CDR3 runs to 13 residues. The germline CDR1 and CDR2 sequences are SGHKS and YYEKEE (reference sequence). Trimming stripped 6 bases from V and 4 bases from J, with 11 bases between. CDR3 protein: CASTTGGGNTIYF. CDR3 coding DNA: TGTGCCAGCACCACCGGGGGAGGAAACACCATATATTTT.

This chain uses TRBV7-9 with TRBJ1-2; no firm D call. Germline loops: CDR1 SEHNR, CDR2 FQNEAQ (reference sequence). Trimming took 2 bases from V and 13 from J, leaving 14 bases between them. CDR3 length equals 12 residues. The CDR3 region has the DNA TGTGCCAGCAGCTTAAGAGACGGAGGAATCACCTTC. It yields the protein CASSLRDGGITF.

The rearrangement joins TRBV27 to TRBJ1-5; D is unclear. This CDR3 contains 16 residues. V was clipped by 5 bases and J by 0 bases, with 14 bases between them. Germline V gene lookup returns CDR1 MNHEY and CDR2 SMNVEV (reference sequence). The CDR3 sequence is CASSPWQGGSNQPQHF. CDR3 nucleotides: TGTGCCAGCAGTCCCTGGCAAGGTGGTAGCAATCAGCCCCAGCATTTT.

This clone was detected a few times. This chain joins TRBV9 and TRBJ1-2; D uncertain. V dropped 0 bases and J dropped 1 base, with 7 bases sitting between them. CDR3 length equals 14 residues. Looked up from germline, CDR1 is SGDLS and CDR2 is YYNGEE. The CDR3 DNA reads TGTGCCAGCAGCGTAGGGCCTAGTAACTATGGCTACACCTTC. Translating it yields CASSVGPSNYGYTF.

DNA of the CDR3: TGTGCCAGCAGTGTAGGAGGAGAGGGCTACACCTTC. Protein: CASSVGGEGYTF. The gene calls are TRBV2 and TRBJ1-2; D remains ambiguous. Trimming shortened V by 4 bases and J by 8 bases, and 11 bases separated the two germline ends. Germline V gives CDR1 SNHLY, CDR2 FYNNEI. The CDR3 runs to 12 residues.

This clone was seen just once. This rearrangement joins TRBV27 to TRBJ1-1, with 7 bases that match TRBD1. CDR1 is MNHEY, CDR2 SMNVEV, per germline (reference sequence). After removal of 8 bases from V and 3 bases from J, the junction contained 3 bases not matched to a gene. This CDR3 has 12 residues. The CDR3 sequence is CASQDRDTEAFF. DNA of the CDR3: TGTGCCAGCCAAGACAGGGACACTGAAGCTTTCTTT.

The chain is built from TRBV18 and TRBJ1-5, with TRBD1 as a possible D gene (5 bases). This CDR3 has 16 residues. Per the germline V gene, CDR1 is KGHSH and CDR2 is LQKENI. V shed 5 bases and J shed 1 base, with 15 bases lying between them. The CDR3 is CASSFPGRASNQPQHF. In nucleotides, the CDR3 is TGTGCCAGCTCATTCCCAGGGAGGGCAAGCAATCAGCCCCAGCATTTT.

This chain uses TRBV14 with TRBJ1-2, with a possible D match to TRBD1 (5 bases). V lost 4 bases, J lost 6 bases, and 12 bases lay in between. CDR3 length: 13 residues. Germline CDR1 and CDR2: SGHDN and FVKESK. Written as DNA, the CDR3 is TGTGCCAGCAGCCCAAATCAGGGAAATGGCTACACCTTC. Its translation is CASSPNQGNGYTF.

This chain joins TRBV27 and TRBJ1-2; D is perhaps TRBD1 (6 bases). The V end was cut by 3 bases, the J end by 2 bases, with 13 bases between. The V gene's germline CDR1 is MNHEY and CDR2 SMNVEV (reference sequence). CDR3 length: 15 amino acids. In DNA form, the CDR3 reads TGTGCCAGCAGTTTTCACAGGGAAGAGAACTATGGCTACACCTTC. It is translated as CASSFHREENYGYTF.

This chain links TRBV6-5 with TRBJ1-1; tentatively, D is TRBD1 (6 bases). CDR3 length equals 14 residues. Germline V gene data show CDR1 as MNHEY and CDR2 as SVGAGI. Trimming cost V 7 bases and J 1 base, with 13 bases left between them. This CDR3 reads CASTPGTSNTEAFF. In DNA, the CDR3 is TGTGCCAGCACGCCAGGGACATCGAACACTGAAGCTTTCTTT.

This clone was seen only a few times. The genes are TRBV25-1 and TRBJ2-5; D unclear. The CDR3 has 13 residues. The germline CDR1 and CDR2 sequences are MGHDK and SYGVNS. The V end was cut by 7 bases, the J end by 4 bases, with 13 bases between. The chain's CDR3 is CASTKDGPETQYF. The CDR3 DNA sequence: TGTGCCAGCACCAAGGACGGACCAGAGACCCAGTACTTC.

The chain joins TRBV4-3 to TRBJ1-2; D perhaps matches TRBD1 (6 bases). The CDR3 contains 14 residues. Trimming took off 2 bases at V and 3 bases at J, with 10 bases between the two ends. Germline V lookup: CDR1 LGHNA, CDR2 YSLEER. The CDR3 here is CASSQTQGYYGYTF. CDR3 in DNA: TGCGCCAGCAGCCAAACACAGGGATACTATGGCTACACCTTC.

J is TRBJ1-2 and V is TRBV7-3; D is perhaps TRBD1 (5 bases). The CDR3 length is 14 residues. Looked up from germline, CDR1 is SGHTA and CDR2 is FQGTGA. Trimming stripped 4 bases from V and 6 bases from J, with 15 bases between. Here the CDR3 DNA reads TGTGCCAGCAGCTCCAGGGCGGGGAGCAATGGCTACACCTTC. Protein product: CASSSRAGSNGYTF.

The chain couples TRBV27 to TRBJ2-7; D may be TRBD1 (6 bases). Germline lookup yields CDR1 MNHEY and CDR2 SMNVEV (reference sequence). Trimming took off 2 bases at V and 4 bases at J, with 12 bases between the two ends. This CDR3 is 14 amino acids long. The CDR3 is CASSLGGTAYEQYF. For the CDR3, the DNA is TGTGCCAGCAGTTTAGGGGGCACAGCTTACGAGCAGTACTTC.

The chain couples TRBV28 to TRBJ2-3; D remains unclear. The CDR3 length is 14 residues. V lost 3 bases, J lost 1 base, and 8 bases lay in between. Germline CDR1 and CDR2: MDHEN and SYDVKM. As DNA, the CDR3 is TGTGCCAGCAGTTTCGTCCCGGGCACAGATACGCAGTATTTT. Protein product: CASSFVPGTDTQYF.